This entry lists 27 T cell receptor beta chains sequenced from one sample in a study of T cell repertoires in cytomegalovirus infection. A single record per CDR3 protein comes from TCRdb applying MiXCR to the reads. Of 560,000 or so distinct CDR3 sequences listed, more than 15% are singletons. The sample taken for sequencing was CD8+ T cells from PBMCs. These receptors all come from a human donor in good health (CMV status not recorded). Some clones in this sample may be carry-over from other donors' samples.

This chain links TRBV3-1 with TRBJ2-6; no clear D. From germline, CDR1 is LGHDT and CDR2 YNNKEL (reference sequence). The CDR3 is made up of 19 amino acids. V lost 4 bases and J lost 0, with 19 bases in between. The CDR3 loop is CASSLPPWAESSGANVLTF. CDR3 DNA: TGTGCCAGCAGCCTCCCCCCCTGGGCGGAAAGCTCTGGGGCCAACGTCCTGACTTTC.

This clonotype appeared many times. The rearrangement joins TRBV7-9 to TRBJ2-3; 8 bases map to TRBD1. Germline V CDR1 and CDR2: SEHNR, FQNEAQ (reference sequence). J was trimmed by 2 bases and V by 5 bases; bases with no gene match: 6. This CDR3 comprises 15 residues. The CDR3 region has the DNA TGTGCCAGCAGCGCTGGACAGGGTGTCACAGATACGCAGTATTTT. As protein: CASSAGQGVTDTQYF. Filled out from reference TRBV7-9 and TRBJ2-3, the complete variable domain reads DTGVSQNPRHKITKRGQNVTFRCDPISEHNRLYWYRQTLGQGPEFLTYFQNEAQLEKSRLLSDRFSAERPKGSFSTLEIQRTEQGDSAMYLCASSAGQGVTDTQYFGPGTRLTVL.

The CDR3, as DNA: TGTGCCAGTACTGGGCAGAGCCAGCTTAACTATGGCTACACCTTC. Its translation is CASTGQSQLNYGYTF. The J gene is TRBJ1-2, the V gene TRBV19; D is uncertain. Germline V CDR1 and CDR2: LNHDA, SQIVND (reference sequence). The CDR3 is 15 amino acids. V gave up 7 bases and J gave up 1 base, with 16 bases separating them.

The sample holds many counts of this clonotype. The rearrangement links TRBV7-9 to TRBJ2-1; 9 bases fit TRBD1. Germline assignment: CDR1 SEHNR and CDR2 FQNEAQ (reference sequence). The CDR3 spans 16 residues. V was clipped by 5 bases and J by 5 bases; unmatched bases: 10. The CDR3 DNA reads TGTGCCAGCAGCGGCCTCCGGGACAGGGAAAACAATGAGCAGTTCTTC. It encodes CASSGLRDRENNEQFF.

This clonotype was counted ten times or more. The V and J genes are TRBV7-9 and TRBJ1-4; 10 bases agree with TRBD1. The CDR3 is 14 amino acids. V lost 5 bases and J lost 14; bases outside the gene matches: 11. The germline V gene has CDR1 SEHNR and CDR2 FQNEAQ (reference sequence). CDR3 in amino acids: CASSPRDRGQGLFF. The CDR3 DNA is TGTGCCAGCAGCCCCCGGGACAGGGGCCAAGGGCTGTTTTTT. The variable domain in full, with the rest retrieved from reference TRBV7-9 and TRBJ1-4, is DTGVSQNPRHKITKRGQNVTFRCDPISEHNRLYWYRQTLGQGPEFLTYFQNEAQLEKSRLLSDRFSAERPKGSFSTLEIQRTEQGDSAMYLCASSPRDRGQGLFFGSGTQLSVL.

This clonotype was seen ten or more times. CDR3 in DNA: TGTGCCAGCAGCTTGAACTTCGGGGCGGGGAATGAGCAGTTCTTC. Translated, it gives CASSLNFGAGNEQFF. The chain carries TRBV7-9 and TRBJ2-1, with a possible D match to TRBD2 (6 bases). Trimming shortened V by 3 bases and J by 7 bases, and 16 bases separated the two germline ends. This CDR3 contains 15 residues. Germline loops: CDR1 SEHNR, CDR2 FQNEAQ (reference sequence). Combining the CDR3 with reference TRBV7-9 and TRBJ2-1 gives the whole variable domain DTGVSQNPRHKITKRGQNVTFRCDPISEHNRLYWYRQTLGQGPEFLTYFQNEAQLEKSRLLSDRFSAERPKGSFSTLEIQRTEQGDSAMYLCASSLNFGAGNEQFFGPGTRLTVL.

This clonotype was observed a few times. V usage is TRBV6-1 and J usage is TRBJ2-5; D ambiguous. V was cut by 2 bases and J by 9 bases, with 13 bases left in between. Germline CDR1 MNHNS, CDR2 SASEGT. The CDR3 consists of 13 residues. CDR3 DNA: TGTGCCAGCAGTGAACCACGGCGTGTGGCCCAGTACTTC. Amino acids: CASSEPRRVAQYF.

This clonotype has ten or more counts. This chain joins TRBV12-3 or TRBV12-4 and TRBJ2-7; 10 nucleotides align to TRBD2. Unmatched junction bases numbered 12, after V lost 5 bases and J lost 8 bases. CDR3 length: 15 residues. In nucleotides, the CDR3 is TGTGCCAGCAGTCAGCCCACTAGCGGGATAGAAAAGCAGTACTTC. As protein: CASSQPTSGIEKQYF.

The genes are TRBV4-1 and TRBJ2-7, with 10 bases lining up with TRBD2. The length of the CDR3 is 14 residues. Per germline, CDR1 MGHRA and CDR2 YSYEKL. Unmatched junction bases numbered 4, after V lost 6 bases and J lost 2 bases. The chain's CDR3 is CASRHTSGAYEQYF. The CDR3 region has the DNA TGCGCCAGCAGGCACACTAGCGGGGCCTACGAGCAGTACTTC.

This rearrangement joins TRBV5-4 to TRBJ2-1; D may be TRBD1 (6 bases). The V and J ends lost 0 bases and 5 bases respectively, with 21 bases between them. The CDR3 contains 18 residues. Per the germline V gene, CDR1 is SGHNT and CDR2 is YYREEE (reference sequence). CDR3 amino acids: CASSLGGHLSQGHNEQFF. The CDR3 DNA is TGTGCCAGCAGCTTGGGGGGTCACCTATCACAGGGTCACAATGAGCAGTTCTTC.

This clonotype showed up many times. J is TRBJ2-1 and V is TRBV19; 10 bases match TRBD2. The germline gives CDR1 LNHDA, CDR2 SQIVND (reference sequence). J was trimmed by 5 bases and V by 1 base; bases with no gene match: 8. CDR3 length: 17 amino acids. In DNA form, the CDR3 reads TGTGCCAGTAGTATAGTTCCCCTAGCGGGGGAAAACAATGAGCAGTTCTTC. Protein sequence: CASSIVPLAGENNEQFF.

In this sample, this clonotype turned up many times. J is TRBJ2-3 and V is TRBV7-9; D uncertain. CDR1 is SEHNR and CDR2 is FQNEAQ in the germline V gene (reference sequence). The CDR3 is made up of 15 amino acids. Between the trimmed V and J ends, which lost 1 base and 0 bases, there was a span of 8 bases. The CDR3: CASSLGPVSTDTQYF. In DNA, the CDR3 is TGTGCCAGCAGCTTAGGGCCCGTCAGCACAGATACGCAGTATTTT.

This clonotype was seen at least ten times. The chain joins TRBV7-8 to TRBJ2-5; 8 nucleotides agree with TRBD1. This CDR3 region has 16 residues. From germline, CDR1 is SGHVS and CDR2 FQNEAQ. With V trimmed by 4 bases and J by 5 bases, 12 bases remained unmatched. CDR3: CASSSRVRAGGETQYF. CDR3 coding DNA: TGTGCCAGCAGCTCCCGAGTGAGGGCAGGGGGCGAGACCCAGTACTTC.

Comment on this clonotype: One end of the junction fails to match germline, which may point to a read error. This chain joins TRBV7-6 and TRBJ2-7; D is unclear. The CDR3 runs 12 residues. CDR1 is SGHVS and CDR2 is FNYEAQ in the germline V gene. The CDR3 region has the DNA TGTACCAGCAGCTTAGACATGGTCGAGCAGTACTTC. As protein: CTSSLDMVEQYF.

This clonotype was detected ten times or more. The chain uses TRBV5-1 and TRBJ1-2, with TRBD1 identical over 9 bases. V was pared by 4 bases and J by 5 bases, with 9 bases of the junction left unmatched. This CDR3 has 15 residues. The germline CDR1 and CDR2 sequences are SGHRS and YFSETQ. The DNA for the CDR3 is TGCGCCAGCAGCCCCTGGACAGGGGCAGGGTATGGCTACACCTTC. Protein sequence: CASSPWTGAGYGYTF.

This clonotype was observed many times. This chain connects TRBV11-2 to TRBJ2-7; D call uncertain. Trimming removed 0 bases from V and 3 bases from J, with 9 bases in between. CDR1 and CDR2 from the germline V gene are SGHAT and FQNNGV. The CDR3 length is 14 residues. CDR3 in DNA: TGTGCCAGCAGCTTAGAGGCGGTGAACTACGAGCAGTACTTC. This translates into CASSLEAVNYEQYF.

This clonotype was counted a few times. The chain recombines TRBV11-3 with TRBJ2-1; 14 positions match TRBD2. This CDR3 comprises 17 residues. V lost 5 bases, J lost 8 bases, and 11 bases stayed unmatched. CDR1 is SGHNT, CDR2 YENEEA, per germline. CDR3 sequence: CASSPAPGLAGGDEQFF. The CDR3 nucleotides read TGTGCCAGCAGCCCTGCTCCCGGACTAGCGGGAGGAGATGAGCAGTTCTTC.

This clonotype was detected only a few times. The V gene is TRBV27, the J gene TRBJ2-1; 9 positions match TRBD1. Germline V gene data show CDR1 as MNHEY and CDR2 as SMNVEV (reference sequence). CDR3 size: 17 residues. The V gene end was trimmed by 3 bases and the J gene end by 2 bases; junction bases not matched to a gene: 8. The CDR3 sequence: CASSFLLTGGAYNEQFF. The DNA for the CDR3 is TGTGCCAGCAGTTTTCTCCTGACAGGGGGGGCCTACAATGAGCAGTTCTTC.

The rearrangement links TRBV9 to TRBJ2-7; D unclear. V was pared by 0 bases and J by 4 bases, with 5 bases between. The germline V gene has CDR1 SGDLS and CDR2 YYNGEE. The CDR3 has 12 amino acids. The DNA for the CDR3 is TGTGCCAGCAGCGTAGGCCAATACGAGCAGTACTTC. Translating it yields CASSVGQYEQYF. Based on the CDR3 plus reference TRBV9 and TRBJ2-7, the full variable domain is DSGVTQTPKHLITATGQRVTLRCSPRSGDLSVYWYQQSLDQGLQFLIQYYNGEERAKGNILERFSAQQFPDLHSELNLSSLELGDSALYFCASSVGQYEQYFGPGTRLTVT.

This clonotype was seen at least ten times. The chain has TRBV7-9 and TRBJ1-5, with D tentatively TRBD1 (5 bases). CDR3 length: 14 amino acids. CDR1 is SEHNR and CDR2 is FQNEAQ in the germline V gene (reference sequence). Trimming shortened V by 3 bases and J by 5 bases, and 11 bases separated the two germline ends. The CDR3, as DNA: TGTGCCAGCAGCTTTGGTAGGGACGATCAGCCCCAGCATTTT. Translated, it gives CASSFGRDDQPQHF.

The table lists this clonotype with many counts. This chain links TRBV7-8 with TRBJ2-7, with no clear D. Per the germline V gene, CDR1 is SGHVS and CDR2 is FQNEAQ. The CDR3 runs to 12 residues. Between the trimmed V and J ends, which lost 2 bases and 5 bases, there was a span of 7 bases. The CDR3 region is CASSLQEHEQYF. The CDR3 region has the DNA TGTGCCAGCAGCTTACAGGAACACGAGCAGTACTTC.

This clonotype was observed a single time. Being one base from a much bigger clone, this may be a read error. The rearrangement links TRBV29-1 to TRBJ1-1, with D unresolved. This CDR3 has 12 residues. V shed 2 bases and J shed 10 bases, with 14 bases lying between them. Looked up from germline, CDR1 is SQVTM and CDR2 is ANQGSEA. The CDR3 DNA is TGCAGCGTTGAATGGGGTCCGCGGCGAGCTTTCTTT. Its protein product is CSVEWGPRRAFF.

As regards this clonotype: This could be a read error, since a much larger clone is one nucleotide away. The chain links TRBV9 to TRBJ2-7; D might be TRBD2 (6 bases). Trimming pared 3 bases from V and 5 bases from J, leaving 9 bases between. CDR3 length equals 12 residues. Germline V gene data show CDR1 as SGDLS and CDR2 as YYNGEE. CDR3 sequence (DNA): TGTGCCAGCAGCGCCGGCGGGAACGAGCAGTACTTC. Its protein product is CASSAGGNEQYF.

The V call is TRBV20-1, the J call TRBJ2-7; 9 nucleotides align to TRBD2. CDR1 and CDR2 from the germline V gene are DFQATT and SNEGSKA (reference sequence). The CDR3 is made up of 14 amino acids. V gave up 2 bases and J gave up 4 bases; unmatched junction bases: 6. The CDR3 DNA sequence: TGCAGTGCTAGAAGGCGGGAGGGCCATTACGAGCAGTACTTC. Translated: CSARRREGHYEQYF.

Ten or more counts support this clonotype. In DNA, the CDR3 is TGTGCCAGCAGTCCGGACAGGGTAAATCAGCCCCAGCATTTT. As protein: CASSPDRVNQPQHF. This chain connects TRBV6-1 to TRBJ1-5, with 8 bases matching TRBD1. CDR3 length equals 14 residues. The J segment lost 4 bases and the V segment lost 5 bases, leaving 4 bases of the junction unmatched. Per the germline V gene, CDR1 is MNHNS and CDR2 is SASEGT.

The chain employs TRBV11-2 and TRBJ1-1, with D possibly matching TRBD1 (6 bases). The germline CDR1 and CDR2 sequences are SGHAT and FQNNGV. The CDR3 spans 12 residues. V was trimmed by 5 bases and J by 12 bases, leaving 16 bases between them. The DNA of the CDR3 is TGTGCCAGCAGCCCCCACTTCGACAGGACTTTCTTT. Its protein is CASSPHFDRTFF.

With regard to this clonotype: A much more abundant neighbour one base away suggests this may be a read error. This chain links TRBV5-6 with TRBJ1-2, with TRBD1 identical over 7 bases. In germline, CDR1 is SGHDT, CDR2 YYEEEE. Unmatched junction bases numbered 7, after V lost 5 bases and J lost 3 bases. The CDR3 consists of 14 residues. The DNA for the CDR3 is TGTGCCAGCAGACCGACAGGGTTCGACTATGGCTACACCTTC. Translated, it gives CASRPTGFDYGYTF.